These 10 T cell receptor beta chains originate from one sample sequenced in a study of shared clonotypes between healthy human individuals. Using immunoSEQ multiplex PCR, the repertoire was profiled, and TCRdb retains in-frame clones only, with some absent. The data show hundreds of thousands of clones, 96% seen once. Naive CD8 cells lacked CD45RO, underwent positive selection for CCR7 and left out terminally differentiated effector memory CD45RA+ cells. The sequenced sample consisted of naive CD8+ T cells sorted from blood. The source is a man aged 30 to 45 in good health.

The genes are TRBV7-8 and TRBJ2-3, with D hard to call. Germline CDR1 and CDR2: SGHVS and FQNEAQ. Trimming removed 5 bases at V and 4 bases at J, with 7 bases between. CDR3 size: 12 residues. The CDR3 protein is CASSAPPDTQYF. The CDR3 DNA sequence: TGTGCCAGCAGCGCGCCCCCAGATACGCAGTATTTT.

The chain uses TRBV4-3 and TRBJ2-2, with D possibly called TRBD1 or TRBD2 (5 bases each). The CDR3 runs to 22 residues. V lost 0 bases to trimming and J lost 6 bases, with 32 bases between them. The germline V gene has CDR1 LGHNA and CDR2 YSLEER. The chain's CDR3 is CASSQDWGGRAARDPEAGELFF. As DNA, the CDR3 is TGCGCCAGCAGCCAAGATTGGGGTGGCAGGGCGGCTAGGGACCCAGAAGCCGGGGAGCTGTTTTTT.

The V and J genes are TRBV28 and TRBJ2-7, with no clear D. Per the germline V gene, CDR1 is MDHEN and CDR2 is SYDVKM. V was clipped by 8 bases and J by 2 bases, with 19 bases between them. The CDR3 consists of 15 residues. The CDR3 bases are TGTGCCAGCTCCCACTCCCTCGAAATCCCCTACGAGCAGTACTTC. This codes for CASSHSLEIPYEQYF.

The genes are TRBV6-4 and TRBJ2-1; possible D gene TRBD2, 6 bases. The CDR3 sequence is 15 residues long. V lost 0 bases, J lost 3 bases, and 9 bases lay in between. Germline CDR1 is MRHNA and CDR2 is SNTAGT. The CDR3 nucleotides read TGTGCCAGCAGTGACTCAGGCGGGATCTACAATGAGCAGTTCTTC. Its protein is CASSDSGGIYNEQFF.

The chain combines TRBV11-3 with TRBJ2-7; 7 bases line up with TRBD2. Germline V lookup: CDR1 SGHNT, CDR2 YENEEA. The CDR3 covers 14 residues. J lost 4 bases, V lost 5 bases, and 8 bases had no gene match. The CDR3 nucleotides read TGTGCCAGCAGCCCATCGGGGGGAGCGTACGAGCAGTACTTC. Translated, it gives CASSPSGGAYEQYF.

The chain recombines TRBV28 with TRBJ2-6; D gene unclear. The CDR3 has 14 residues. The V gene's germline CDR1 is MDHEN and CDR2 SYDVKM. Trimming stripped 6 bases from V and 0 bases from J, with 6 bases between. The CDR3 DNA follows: TGTGCCAGCAGCAGTCTCTCTGGGGCCAACGTCCTGACTTTC. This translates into CASSSLSGANVLTF. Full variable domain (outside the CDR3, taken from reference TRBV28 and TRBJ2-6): DVKVTQSSRYLVKRTGEKVFLECVQDMDHENMFWYRQDPGLGLRLIYFSYDVKMKEKGDIPEGYSVSREKKERFSLILESASTNQTSMYLCASSSLSGANVLTFGAGSRLTVL.

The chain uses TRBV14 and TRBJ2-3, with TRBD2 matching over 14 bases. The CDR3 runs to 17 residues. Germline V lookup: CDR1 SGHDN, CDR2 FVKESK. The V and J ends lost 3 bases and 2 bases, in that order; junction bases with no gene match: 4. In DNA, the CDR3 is TGTGCCAGCAGCCAGGGACTAGCGGGAGTATACACAGATACGCAGTATTTT. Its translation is CASSQGLAGVYTDTQYF.

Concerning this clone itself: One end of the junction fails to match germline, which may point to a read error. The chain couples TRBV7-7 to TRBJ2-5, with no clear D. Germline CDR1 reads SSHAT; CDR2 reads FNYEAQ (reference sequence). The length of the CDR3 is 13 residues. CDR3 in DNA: TGTGCTAGCAGCTCAAAGGGCCAAGAGACCCAGTACTTC. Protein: CASSSKGQETQYF.

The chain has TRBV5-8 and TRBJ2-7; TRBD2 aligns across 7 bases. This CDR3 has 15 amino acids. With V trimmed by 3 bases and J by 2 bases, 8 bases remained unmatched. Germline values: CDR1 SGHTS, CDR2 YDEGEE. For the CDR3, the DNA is TGTGCCAGCAGCTCGAGGACTAGTGCCGCCTACGAGCAGTACTTC. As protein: CASSSRTSAAYEQYF.

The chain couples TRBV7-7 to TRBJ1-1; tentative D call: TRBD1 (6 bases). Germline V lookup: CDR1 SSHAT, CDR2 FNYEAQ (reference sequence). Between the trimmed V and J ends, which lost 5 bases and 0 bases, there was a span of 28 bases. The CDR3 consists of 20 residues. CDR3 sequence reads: CASSPLVDWGAAQMNTEAFF. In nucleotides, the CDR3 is TGTGCCAGCAGCCCTTTAGTTGACTGGGGGGCCGCCCAAATGAACACTGAAGCTTTCTTT.